The 18 T cell receptor beta chains given below trace back to one sample, sequenced in a study of blood T cell repertoires in COVID-19. Clones were read by immunoSEQ multiplex PCR, and TCRdb kept only the in-frame ones, dropping some. The data show around 92,000 clones, roughly 89% seen once. The sample comprised peripheral blood. These receptors were collected from an elderly woman with active COVID-19.

This sequence joins TRBV5-1 and TRBJ1-4; D is undetermined. CDR1 is SGHRS and CDR2 is YFSETQ in the germline V gene. The CDR3 consists of 14 residues. Trimming shortened V by 0 bases and J by 8 bases, and 11 bases separated the two germline ends. The CDR3: CASSLAVGGEKLFF. The DNA of the CDR3 is TGCGCCAGCAGCTTGGCCGTCGGAGGGGAAAAACTGTTTTTT.

This rearrangement joins TRBV7-9 to TRBJ2-7; 9 bases align to TRBD1. V shed 4 bases, J shed 4 bases, and the junction held 8 bases outside the gene matches. Germline V gene lookup returns CDR1 SEHNR and CDR2 FQNEAQ (reference sequence). The length of the CDR3 is 15 residues. CDR3 DNA: TGTGCCAGCAGCTCAGGACAGGGGAGTGGATACGAGCAGTACTTC. Protein sequence: CASSSGQGSGYEQYF. The full variable domain, rest sourced from reference TRBV7-9 and TRBJ2-7, is DTGVSQNPRHKITKRGQNVTFRCDPISEHNRLYWYRQTLGQGPEFLTYFQNEAQLEKSRLLSDRFSAERPKGSFSTLEIQRTEQGDSAMYLCASSSGQGSGYEQYFGPGTRLTVT.

This chain joins TRBV10-3 and TRBJ2-3; TRBD2 aligns across 8 bases. V shed 8 bases and J 7 bases; nucleotides not matched to a gene: 11. There are 14 residues in the CDR3. Germline CDR1 reads ENHRY; CDR2 reads SYGVKD. The CDR3 region has the DNA TGTGCCATCGCAGTGGGGACTAGTCTTTATACGCAGTATTTT. This encodes CAIAVGTSLYTQYF.

The chain's CDR3 is CASSRLAGRETQYF. The CDR3 DNA reads as TGTGCCAGCAGCCGACTAGCGGGACGAGAGACCCAGTACTTC. The chain employs TRBV3-1 (or the pseudogene TRBV3-2) and TRBJ2-5, with 11 bases lining up with TRBD2. Trimming at V came to 4 bases and at J to 4 bases, leaving 2 bases not matched to a gene. CDR3 length equals 14 residues. The germline gives CDR1 LGHDT, CDR2 YNNKEL (reference sequence).

The chain links TRBV27 to TRBJ2-7; 11 nucleotides agree with TRBD1. After removal of 6 bases from V and 3 bases from J, the junction contained 7 bases not matched to a gene. The CDR3 extends over 15 amino acids. CDR1 MNHEY and CDR2 SMNVEV come from the germline V gene (reference sequence). As DNA, the CDR3 is TGTGCCAGCAGGCCGCCGGGACAGGGGGACTACGAGCAGTACTTC. Protein: CASRPPGQGDYEQYF.

This chain joins TRBV9 and TRBJ2-7, with TRBD2 as a possible D gene (5 bases). Trimming removed 4 bases from V and 0 bases from J, with 11 bases in between. Germline assignment: CDR1 SGDLS and CDR2 YYNGEE. This CDR3 region has 14 residues. As DNA, the CDR3 is TGTGCCAGCAGCCCCCTGGGGAGCTCCTACGAGCAGTACTTC. This gives the protein CASSPLGSSYEQYF.

This chain joins TRBV6-6 and TRBJ2-7; no definite D call. Germline CDR1 MNHNY, CDR2 SVGAGI (reference sequence). The CDR3 is 14 residues long. The V end was cut by 4 bases, the J end by 0 bases, with 10 bases between. The CDR3 DNA follows: TGTGCCAGCAGTTTGAACAGAGTCTCCTACGAGCAGTACTTC. Its translation is CASSLNRVSYEQYF.

V gene TRBV21-1 combines with J gene TRBJ2-7; the DNA was not used to check the table's D call, TRBD2. TRBV21-1 is a known pseudogene. CDR3 length equals 15 residues. The CDR3, as DNA: TGTGCCAGCAGCCCTAATAGCGGGCTCTCCTACGAGCAGTACTTC. Its protein is CASSPNSGLSYEQYF.

The rearrangement links TRBV7-7 to TRBJ1-1; 9 bases match TRBD1. The CDR3 totals 13 residues. CDR1 is SSHAT and CDR2 is FNYEAQ in the germline V gene (reference sequence). V dropped 6 bases and J dropped 3; count of bases not matched to a gene: 2. CDR3 sequence (DNA): TGTGCCAGCAGTCGGGACAGGGACACTGAAGCTTTCTTT. Translating it yields CASSRDRDTEAFF.

This chain joins TRBV7-9 and TRBJ1-1; D unresolved. V lost 1 base, J lost 0 bases, and 6 bases lay in between. The CDR3 extends over 14 amino acids. Germline lookup yields CDR1 SEHNR and CDR2 FQNEAQ (reference sequence). The CDR3 spells CASSLGRMNTEAFF. In nucleotides, the CDR3 is TGTGCCAGCAGCTTAGGGCGGATGAACACTGAAGCTTTCTTT.

In its sample, this clone was seen once. The chain recombines TRBV11-3 with TRBJ2-2; D is possibly TRBD2 (6 bases). Germline V gene sequence: CDR1 SGHNT, CDR2 YENEEA. The CDR3 totals 15 residues. V gave up 1 base and J gave up 2 bases, with 8 bases separating them. CDR3 residues: CASSLGLVNTGELFF. The CDR3 DNA sequence: TGTGCCAGCAGCTTAGGACTAGTAAACACCGGGGAGCTGTTTTTT.

The chain recombines TRBV7-2 with TRBJ2-2; possibly TRBD1 for D (5 bases). Trimming took 5 bases from V and 4 from J, leaving 14 bases between them. Germline CDR1 is SGHTA and CDR2 is FQGNSA. This CDR3 has 15 amino acids. CDR3 sequence: CASSNLWGGTGELFF. The CDR3 bases are TGTGCCAGCAGCAACCTTTGGGGCGGCACCGGGGAGCTGTTTTTT.

This clone has just one count. The V and J genes are TRBV27 and TRBJ2-5, with 9 bases identical to TRBD1. CDR1 is MNHEY and CDR2 is SMNVEV in the germline V gene (reference sequence). CDR3 length: 16 amino acids. The trim removed 5 bases at V and 5 bases at J, leaving 12 bases unmatched. CDR3 nucleotides: TGTGCCAGCAGTCGTGGACAGGGGCAGGTATATGAGACCCAGTACTTC. Translated: CASSRGQGQVYETQYF.

This clone was recorded once. The chain couples TRBV7-2 to TRBJ1-1; tentative D call: TRBD1 (5 bases). Trimming shortened V by 5 bases and J by 0 bases, and 16 bases separated the two germline ends. The length of the CDR3 is 16 residues. Germline V lookup: CDR1 SGHTA, CDR2 FQGNSA. The CDR3 loop reads CASSPGGGVVNTEAFF. CDR3 in DNA: TGTGCCAGCAGCCCCGGTGGAGGGGTGGTGAACACTGAAGCTTTCTTT.

The chain recombines TRBV27 with TRBJ2-6; 12 nucleotides line up with TRBD2. Germline trimming cut 8 bases from V and 2 bases from J; bases unmatched to any gene: 1. The CDR3 is made up of 15 amino acids. CDR1 is MNHEY and CDR2 is SMNVEV in the germline V gene (reference sequence). CDR3 in amino acids: CASRLAGAGANVLTF. Written as DNA, the CDR3 is TGTGCCAGCCGACTAGCGGGAGCTGGGGCCAACGTCCTGACTTTC.

This clone has a handful of counts. V gene TRBV12-3 or TRBV12-4 combines with J gene TRBJ2-7; 7 bases are shared with TRBD2. The length of the CDR3 is 13 residues. V shed 4 bases and J 3 bases; nucleotides not matched to a gene: 3. CDR3 coding DNA: TGTGCCAGCAGTTCCGGGGGGAGCTACGAGCAGTACTTC. Residues: CASSSGGSYEQYF.

The genes are TRBV4-3 and TRBJ1-3; D remains ambiguous. This CDR3 has 13 amino acids. Germline-derived CDR1 and CDR2 are LGHNA and YSLEER. The germline V and J ends were trimmed by 5 bases and 2 bases, with 7 bases remaining between them. CDR3 sequence: CASSAVTGNTIYF. CDR3 coding DNA: TGCGCCAGCAGCGCGGTTACTGGAAACACCATATATTTT.

The rearrangement links TRBV9 to TRBJ2-2; 9 positions match TRBD1. Germline CDR1 reads SGDLS; CDR2 reads YYNGEE. CDR3 length: 15 amino acids. V shed 4 bases, J shed 7 bases, and the junction held 8 bases outside the gene matches. The CDR3 loop reads CASSPRTGASGELFF. CDR3 nucleotides: TGTGCCAGCAGCCCCCGGACAGGGGCAAGCGGGGAGCTGTTTTTT.